The rows below give T cell receptor beta chains drawn from one sample of a study of neurological immune-mediated disorders. TCRdb ran MiXCR on the 5' RACE reads and lists one entry per CDR3 protein. The data show 30,000 to 45,000 distinct CDR3 sequences, about 4.4% seen once. The sample taken for sequencing was CD4+ T cells from blood. Source of these receptors: a man between 18 and 29 years old in good health. The CDR3 runs from the conserved cysteine through the conserved F or W. D genes are given only for firm matches. Clone size is shown for a subset of rows, as once, few, many or a class of expanded clone.

>many|TRBV6-5|TRBD2|TRBJ2-5|15
CASSSTLAGQETQYF
TGTGCCAGCAGTTCCACCTTAGCGGGCCAAGAGACCCAGTACTTC
>many|TRBV7-2|-|TRBJ1-5|15
CASSLSRDGGQPQHF
TGTGCCAGCAGCTTAAGCCGTGACGGAGGTCAGCCCCAGCATTTT
>many|TRBV7-3|-|TRBJ2-3|16
CASSRGTPGHTDTQYF
TGTGCCAGCAGCCGGGGGACCCCCGGGCACACAGATACGCAGTATTTT
>many|TRBV10-3|-|TRBJ2-5|14
CAISDPGLQETQYF
TGTGCCATCAGTGATCCAGGGCTACAAGAGACCCAGTACTTC
>many|TRBV3-1|-|TRBJ2-1|15
CASSQMGGPYNEQFF
TGTGCCAGCAGCCAAATGGGGGGCCCCTACAATGAGCAGTTCTTC
>many|TRBV9|TRBD2|TRBJ2-5|16
CASSVLWGGPEETQYF
TGTGCCAGCAGCGTACTGTGGGGGGGACCGGAAGAGACCCAGTACTTC
>many|TRBV18|-|TRBJ1-6|13
CASSRTQRSPLHF
TGTGCCAGCTCACGAACCCAGCGGTCACCCCTCCACTTT
>many|TRBV7-3|TRBD2|TRBJ2-2|13
CASSWTSPGELFF
TGTGCCAGCAGCTGGACTAGTCCCGGGGAGCTGTTTTTT
>many|TRBV5-1|TRBD1|TRBJ1-1|16
CASRRRPGQGMSEAFF
TGCGCCAGCAGGCGGCGACCGGGACAGGGGATGTCTGAAGCTTTCTTT
>many|TRBV6-5|-|TRBJ2-5|13
CASSRGRKETQYF
TGTGCCAGCAGTAGAGGACGGAAAGAGACCCAGTACTTC
>many|TRBV9|-|TRBJ2-7|15
CASSAFTGSSYEQYF
TGTGCCAGCAGCGCTTTTACAGGGAGCTCCTACGAGCAGTACTTC
>many|TRBV20-1|-|TRBJ2-5|15
CSAKRSPGYQETQYF
TGCAGTGCTAAGAGAAGTCCGGGATACCAAGAGACCCAGTACTTC
>many|TRBV7-9|TRBD1|TRBJ2-7|15
CASSLGGQGAYEQYF
TGTGCCAGCAGCTTAGGCGGACAGGGGGCCTACGAGCAGTACTTC
>many|TRBV2|TRBD1|TRBJ2-5|14
CASRGDSRLGTQYF
TGTGCCAGCAGGGGGGACAGCCGGCTAGGGACCCAGTACTTC
>many|TRBV9|-|TRBJ1-5|13
CASSVDSGQPQHF
TGTGCCAGCAGCGTAGATTCCGGACAGCCCCAGCATTTT
>many|TRBV20-1|TRBD1|TRBJ2-3|14
CSAKPPGQGAGQYF
TGCAGTGCTAAACCCCCGGGACAGGGGGCAGGGCAGTATTTT
>many|TRBV12-5|-|TRBJ1-2|16
CASGLVHLQGHYGYTF
TGTGCTAGTGGTTTGGTACACCTCCAGGGGCACTATGGCTACACCTTC
>many|TRBV5-1|TRBD1|TRBJ1-1|16
CASSPDTGVGGTEAFF
TGCGCCAGCAGCCCTGACACAGGGGTTGGAGGCACTGAAGCTTTCTTT
>many|TRBV28|-|TRBJ1-1|11
CASSVNTEAFF
TGTGCCAGCAGTGTGAACACTGAAGCTTTCTTT
>medium-sized|TRBV29-1|-|TRBJ2-3|13
CSVEATAADTQYF
TGCAGCGTTGAAGCAACGGCCGCAGATACGCAGTATTTT
>many|TRBV20-1|TRBD2|TRBJ2-4|15
CSARGGSGGKNIQYF
TGCAGTGCTAGAGGGGGTAGCGGGGGAAAAAACATTCAGTACTTC
>many|TRBV7-3|-|TRBJ2-3|13
CASSSSSADTQYF
TGTGCCAGCAGCTCGAGTTCAGCAGATACGCAGTATTTT
>many|TRBV5-1|TRBD1|TRBJ2-5|15
CASSLAVYRGATQYF
TGCGCCAGCAGCCTGGCGGTTTACAGGGGGGCGACCCAGTACTTC
>many|TRBV9|-|TRBJ1-1|13
CASSVGPGEEAFF
TGTGCCAGCAGCGTAGGGCCCGGCGAGGAAGCTTTCTTT
>many|TRBV5-1|TRBD1|TRBJ1-1|15
CASSFRTGPLTEAFF
TGCGCCAGCAGCTTCCGGACAGGGCCGCTCACTGAAGCTTTCTTT
>-|TRBV7-9|TRBD1|TRBJ1-2|14
CASSGWTGFDGYTF
TGTGCCAGCAGCGGATGGACAGGGTTCGATGGCTACACCTTC
>many|TRBV7-8|-|TRBJ1-2|12
CASSQGIRGYTF
TGTGCCAGCTCCCAGGGAATCCGTGGCTACACCTTC
>many|TRBV20-1|-|TRBJ1-5|15
CSARRVGSPIQPQHF
TGCAGTGCTAGGAGGGTGGGCAGCCCCATTCAGCCCCAGCATTTT
>many|TRBV12-3/TRBV12-4|TRBD1|TRBJ2-2|14
CASSLQQGPGELFF
TGTGCCAGCAGTCTCCAACAGGGGCCCGGGGAGCTGTTTTTT
>many|TRBV29-1|-|TRBJ2-3|14
CSVRSAGATDTQYF
TGCAGCGTTAGATCGGCAGGGGCCACAGATACGCAGTATTTT
>many|TRBV20-1|-|TRBJ1-2|11
CSAPDNYGYTF
TGCAGTGCTCCGGATAACTATGGCTACACCTTC
>once|TRBV3-1|-|TRBJ1-4|14
CASSLRMDGEKLFF
TGTGCCAGCAGCCTTCGCATGGATGGTGAAAAACTGTTTTTT
>many|TRBV6-1|-|TRBJ1-2|13
CASSLGERYGYTF
TGTGCCAGCAGCCTAGGGGAGAGGTATGGCTACACCTTC
>many|TRBV4-2|-|TRBJ1-3|14
CASSQGQAGDTIYF
TGTGCCAGCAGCCAAGGTCAGGCCGGGGACACCATATATTTT
>many|TRBV20-1|TRBD2|TRBJ2-5|15
CSATPRPGLEETQYF
TGCAGTGCGACTCCCCGCCCCGGACTAGAAGAGACCCAGTACTTC
>many|TRBV4-1|-|TRBJ2-7|17
CASSQERESGASYEQYF
TGCGCCAGCAGCCAAGAACGGGAGTCAGGGGCTTCCTACGAGCAGTACTTC
>many|TRBV2|-|TRBJ2-3|12
CASSASTDTQYF
TGTGCCAGCAGCGCGAGCACAGATACGCAGTATTTT
>many|TRBV20-1|TRBD2|TRBJ2-1|14
CSAPGLAAYNEQFF
TGCAGTGCACCCGGACTAGCGGCTTACAATGAGCAGTTCTTC
>many|TRBV5-1|-|TRBJ2-7|14
CASSPTPQTYEQYF
TGCGCCAGCAGCCCAACGCCCCAGACCTACGAGCAGTACTTC
>many|TRBV20-1|-|TRBJ1-5|15
CSAREGGKSNQPQHF
TGCAGTGCTAGAGAGGGAGGAAAGAGCAATCAGCCCCAGCATTTT
>many|TRBV5-1|TRBD1|TRBJ1-6|13
CASSQGTDSPLHF
TGCGCCAGCAGCCAGGGGACAGATTCACCCCTCCACTTT
>few|TRBV5-1|-|TRBJ1-1|14
CASSLGGGHTEAFF
TGCGCCAGCAGCTTGGGAGGGGGGCACACTGAAGCTTTCTTT
>many|TRBV12-3/TRBV12-4|TRBD1|TRBJ1-1|15
CASHSGGSENTEAFF
TGTGCCAGCCATTCAGGGGGCTCTGAGAACACTGAAGCTTTCTTT
>many|TRBV4-2|-|TRBJ2-2|16
CASSQDGRRERGELFF
TGTGCCAGCAGCCAAGATGGTCGGAGGGAGCGCGGGGAGCTGTTTTTT
>many|TRBV5-1|TRBD1|TRBJ1-6|14
CASSLFQGDSPLHF
TGCGCCAGCAGCTTGTTCCAGGGGGATTCACCCCTCCACTTT
>many|TRBV18|TRBD1|TRBJ2-7|15
CASSRPGQGADEQYF
TGTGCCAGCTCACGGCCGGGACAGGGAGCGGACGAGCAGTACTTC
>-|TRBV19|TRBD2|TRBJ2-6|18
CASSRTSGEGSGANVLTF
TGTGCCAGTAGTAGGACTAGCGGCGAGGGATCTGGGGCCAACGTCCTGACTTTC
>many|TRBV7-2|-|TRBJ1-6|16
CASRWNTGSYNSPLHF
TGTGCCAGCAGGTGGAATACGGGTTCCTATAATTCACCCCTCCACTTT
>many|TRBV27|-|TRBJ2-3|15
CASTTDLSSTDTQYF
TGTGCCAGCACCACTGACTTATCTAGCACAGATACGCAGTATTTT
>many|TRBV2|-|TRBJ1-6|13
CASSEGEGAPLHF
TGTGCCAGCAGTGAAGGGGAAGGGGCACCCCTCCACTTT
>many|TRBV7-3|-|TRBJ1-6|14
CASSSGTANSPLHF
TGTGCCAGCAGCTCCGGGACGGCAAATTCACCCCTCCACTTT
>many|TRBV5-1|TRBD1|TRBJ2-2|17
CASSLPRQGGNTGELFF
TGCGCCAGCAGCTTGCCTCGACAGGGGGGAAACACCGGGGAGCTGTTTTTT
>many|TRBV5-1|TRBD1|TRBJ1-2|15
CASSSGQGYDYGYTF
TGCGCCAGCAGCTCCGGACAGGGCTACGACTATGGCTACACCTTC
>many|TRBV6-2/TRBV6-3|-|TRBJ2-7|11
CASSYYFEQYF
TGTGCCAGCAGTTACTATTTCGAGCAGTACTTC
>many|TRBV25-1|-|TRBJ1-5|15
CASSERGISNQPQHF
TGTGCCAGCAGTGAACGGGGGATTAGCAATCAGCCCCAGCATTTT
>many|TRBV29-1|TRBD2|TRBJ2-3|14
CSVEGLAATDTQYF
TGCAGCGTTGAAGGACTAGCGGCCACAGATACGCAGTATTTT
>many|TRBV5-6|TRBD1|TRBJ2-7|15
CASSPKVAGGHEQYF
TGTGCCAGCAGCCCGAAGGTGGCAGGGGGCCACGAGCAGTACTTC